The 29 T cell receptor beta chains presented below share a single source sample, sequenced in a study of T cells in Graves' hyperthyroidism and ophthalmopathy. Amplification yielded TCR beta CDR3 regions, with RNA transcripts as the source. Using the HTBI primer set, a first-round RT-PCR was run on the TCR CDR3. Using its own MiXCR run on the multiplex PCR reads, TCRdb lists one record per CDR3 protein. The sample lists around 800,000 distinct CDR3 sequences, around 38% occurring once. Sequenced: blood. Source of these receptors: a man between 18 and 29 years old with Graves' hyperthyroidism.

The table lists this clonotype with many counts. V and J are TRBV2 and TRBJ1-2; D gene uncertain. Germline lookup yields CDR1 SNHLY and CDR2 FYNNEI. Between the trimmed V and J ends, which lost 11 bases and 6 bases, there was a span of 13 bases. This CDR3 is built from 11 residues. CDR3 sequence reads: CAFLGSDGYTF. The CDR3 DNA is TGTGCCTTCCTGGGGTCCGATGGCTACACCTTC.

This clonotype was seen at least ten times. The chain employs TRBV7-2 and TRBJ1-3; the D is unclear. Germline V lookup: CDR1 SGHTA, CDR2 FQGNSA. The CDR3 sequence is 15 residues long. The V gene lost 4 bases and the J gene lost 2 bases, with 12 bases spanning the gap. In nucleotides, the CDR3 is TGTGCCAGCAGCTCGACCCACGCCACTGGAAACACCATATATTTT. As protein: CASSSTHATGNTIYF.

This clonotype was counted a few times. This chain's CDR3 is CASSNRDGTEAFF. The CDR3 nucleotides read TGTGCCAGCAGCAACAGGGACGGCACTGAAGCTTTCTTT. The chain joins TRBV3-1 to TRBJ1-1; tentatively, D is TRBD1 (6 bases). The CDR3 has 13 amino acids. V lost 5 bases and J lost 4, with 11 bases in between. Germline V gene sequence: CDR1 LGHDT, CDR2 YNNKEL (reference sequence).

This clonotype was observed a handful of times. This chain links TRBV20-1 with TRBJ2-7, with TRBD2 matching 7 bases. Germline V gene lookup returns CDR1 DFQATT and CDR2 SNEGSKA (reference sequence). CDR3 length: 13 residues. J lost 3 bases, V lost 6 bases, and 8 bases had no gene match. This chain's CDR3 is CSASLAGLYEQYF. For the CDR3, the DNA is TGCAGTGCATCGTTAGCGGGCCTCTACGAGCAGTACTTC.

In the case of this clonotype: A much larger clone lies a single base off, so this may be a read error. J is TRBJ1-5 and V is TRBV19; D gene ambiguous. The germline gives CDR1 LNHDA, CDR2 SQIVND (reference sequence). This CDR3 contains 14 residues. CDR3 nucleotides: TGTTCCAGTAGTATAGATTGGGGAAATCAGCCCCAGCATTTT. Translation: CSSSIDWGNQPQHF.

This clonotype was observed many times. Here the CDR3 DNA reads TGTGCCACCAGCAGAGCGCGGGAGGCACCCCTCCACTTT. Amino acid sequence: CATSRAREAPLHF. The rearrangement joins TRBV15 to TRBJ1-6; no clear D. The germline V gene encodes CDR1 LNHNV and CDR2 YYDKDF (reference sequence). Trimming shortened V by 1 base and J by 11 bases, and 9 bases separated the two germline ends. The CDR3 is 13 amino acids.

This clonotype was detected ten times or more. V gene TRBV7-9 combines with J gene TRBJ1-1; no clear D. The germline CDR1 and CDR2 sequences are SEHNR and FQNEAQ (reference sequence). With 7 bases removed from V and 4 bases from J, the gap between germline ends came to 22 bases. The length of the CDR3 is 16 residues. This CDR3 is CASTLLGGRSGTEAFF. Here the CDR3 DNA reads TGTGCCAGCACCCTGTTGGGAGGCAGGTCGGGCACTGAAGCTTTCTTT.

This clonotype occurred many times. The chain combines TRBV6-5 with TRBJ1-2; unclear D gene. The CDR3 is 13 amino acids. V shed 11 bases and J shed 0 bases, with 13 bases lying between them. The V gene's germline CDR1 is MNHEY and CDR2 SVGAGI. The CDR3 bases are TGTGCCCTCTCGGTCCAAGCTAACTATGGCTACACCTTC. Protein sequence: CALSVQANYGYTF.

CDR3 DNA sequence: TGTGCCAGCATTCAGGGGAACTATGGCTACACCTTC. Its protein product is CASIQGNYGYTF. The genes are TRBV2 and TRBJ1-2; D is perhaps TRBD1 (6 bases). Trimming shortened V by 7 bases and J by 2 bases, and 8 bases separated the two germline ends. Germline loops: CDR1 SNHLY, CDR2 FYNNEI. This CDR3 has 12 amino acids.

This clonotype was detected only a few times. The rearrangement uses TRBV7-2 and TRBJ2-6; possible D gene TRBD1, 6 bases. Trimming removed 5 bases at V and 3 bases at J, with 11 bases between. Germline V CDR1 and CDR2: SGHTA, FQGNSA. The CDR3 runs 15 residues. The CDR3 spells CASSPPGVGANVLTF. CDR3 nucleotide sequence: TGTGCCAGCAGCCCCCCAGGGGTTGGGGCCAACGTCCTGACTTTC.

Ten or more counts support this clonotype. The V and J genes are TRBV7-6 and TRBJ1-1; TRBD1 agrees at 8 bases. J gave up 7 bases and V 0 bases, and 7 bases lay outside the gene matches. This CDR3 contains 15 residues. Germline V lookup: CDR1 SGHVS, CDR2 FNYEAQ. The CDR3 DNA sequence: TGTGCCAGCAGCTTAGCGCGGCAGGGGGCAGGTGAAGCTTTCTTT. Protein: CASSLARQGAGEAFF.

This clonotype was picked up one time. The gene calls are TRBV7-8 and TRBJ2-2; D perhaps matches TRBD1 (6 bases). This CDR3 is 14 amino acids long. Germline loops: CDR1 SGHVS, CDR2 FQNEAQ. V was cut by 4 bases and J by 5 bases, with 11 bases left in between. CDR3 amino acids: CASSSSDRTGELFF. The CDR3 coding sequence is TGTGCCAGCAGCTCCTCGGACAGAACCGGGGAGCTGTTTTTT.

This clonotype was detected ten times or more. The CDR3 is CAADMGQNTEAFF. CDR3 in DNA: TGTGCCGCCGACATGGGACAGAACACTGAAGCTTTCTTT. The genes are TRBV10-3 and TRBJ1-1; D possibly corresponds to TRBD1 (6 bases). Germline values: CDR1 ENHRY, CDR2 SYGVKD. V lost 11 bases to trimming and J lost 1 base, with 14 bases between them. This CDR3 is 13 amino acids long.

This clonotype showed up many times. The chain combines TRBV10-3 with TRBJ2-5, with D perhaps matching TRBD1 (6 bases). Per germline, CDR1 ENHRY and CDR2 SYGVKD. This CDR3 comprises 15 residues. The ends were cut back, 5 bases at V and 2 bases at J, with 15 bases in the middle. The chain's CDR3 is CAISPLGGQQETQYF. The DNA for the CDR3 is TGTGCCATCAGTCCTCTAGGGGGTCAACAAGAGACCCAGTACTTC.

Notes on this clonotype: One base away lies a much larger clone, so this may be a sequencing read error. This CDR3 is missing its conserved last phenylalanine or tryptophan, likely due to a read error. The rearrangement uses TRBV2 and TRBJ2-7; 12 bases are a match to TRBD2. V lost 8 bases to trimming and J lost 0 bases; unmatched junction nucleotides: 8. The germline V gene has CDR1 SNHLY and CDR2 FYNNEI. The CDR3 covers 16 residues. CDR3: CASSLAGGKSSYEQYL. CDR3 DNA sequence: TGTGCCAGCTCACTAGCGGGAGGAAAGAGCTCCTACGAGCAGTACCTC.

This chain joins TRBV5-1 and TRBJ2-5; 8 bases map to TRBD1. This CDR3 region has 16 residues. With V trimmed by 1 base and J by 5 bases, 10 bases remained unmatched. Germline CDR1 SGHRS, CDR2 YFSETQ. DNA for the CDR3: TGCGCCAGCAGCTTGATGGGCCGGGACAGGCACGAGACCCAGTACTTC. Residues: CASSLMGRDRHETQYF.

The sample holds many counts of this clonotype. The V and J genes are TRBV7-9 and TRBJ1-1; possible D gene TRBD1, 6 bases. The germline V and J ends were trimmed by 8 bases and 6 bases, with 16 bases remaining between them. The CDR3 length is 13 residues. From germline, CDR1 is SEHNR and CDR2 FQNEAQ (reference sequence). The CDR3 region has the DNA TGTGCCAGCTCGGACAGAGGAGGCTCTGAAGCTTTCTTT. This sequence encodes CASSDRGGSEAFF.

The rearrangement links TRBV7-2 to TRBJ1-4; no reliable D call. This CDR3 contains 15 residues. Germline V gene lookup returns CDR1 SGHTA and CDR2 FQGNSA. V lost 1 base to trimming and J lost 4 bases, with 10 bases between them. The CDR3, as DNA: TGTGCCAGCAGCTTAGTGGCTGGGATTAATGAAAAACTGTTTTTT. It specifies CASSLVAGINEKLFF.

The sample holds a few counts of this clonotype. The chain recombines TRBV7-9 with TRBJ2-2; the match to TRBD1 covers 8 bases. Germline trimming cut 5 bases from V and 4 bases from J; bases unmatched to any gene: 3. Germline CDR1 and CDR2: SEHNR and FQNEAQ (reference sequence). The CDR3 is 14 amino acids. CDR3 loop: CASSPGQATGELFF. Written as DNA, the CDR3 is TGTGCCAGCAGCCCGGGACAGGCCACCGGGGAGCTGTTTTTT.

A single count supports this clonotype. A read error may be the cause here, since a much bigger clone is one base away. Written as DNA, the CDR3 is TGTGCCAGCAGCCAAGCAGGGATCTCTGGAAACACCATATATTTT. The encoded protein is CASSQAGISGNTIYF. The chain carries TRBV12-3 or TRBV12-4 and TRBJ1-3; tentatively, D is TRBD1 (5 bases). V gave up 6 bases and J gave up 0 bases, with 12 bases separating them. The length of the CDR3 is 15 residues.

V gene TRBV7-2 combines with J gene TRBJ2-7, with TRBD1 as a possible D gene (6 bases). V lost 5 bases, J lost 1 base, and 15 bases lay in between. The CDR3 is 15 amino acids. Germline CDR1 and CDR2: SGHTA and FQGNSA. The CDR3 region has the DNA TGTGCCAGCAGCCCGACAGGCGTTACATCCTACGAGCAGTACTTC. Protein sequence: CASSPTGVTSYEQYF.

A remark on this clonotype: Since the CDR3 does not end with the conserved phenylalanine or tryptophan, this likely comes from a read error. The DNA is left out, because the CDR3 cannot be placed on it with certainty; the CDR3 is given as TCRdb lists it. V is TRBV7-6 and J is TRBJ1-6. Inclusive of both ends, the CDR3 amounts to 8 amino acids. CDR1 is SGHVS and CDR2 is FNYEAQ in the germline V gene. CDR3 sequence: CASSLGTT.

The chain uses TRBV9 and TRBJ2-2; 7 bases are shared with TRBD2. The CDR3 totals 17 residues. Germline trimming cut 0 bases from V and 2 bases from J; bases unmatched to any gene: 7. Germline V lookup: CDR1 SGDLS, CDR2 YYNGEE. As DNA, the CDR3 is TGTGCCAGCAGCGTAGACCCGGGAGGCTCAAACACCGGGGAGCTGTTTTTT. This sequence encodes CASSVDPGGSNTGELFF.

A remark on this clonotype: This may be a read error: a much more frequent sequence differs by one nucleotide. The rearrangement joins TRBV19 to TRBJ1-1; tentatively, D is TRBD1 (6 bases). The germline gives CDR1 LNHDA, CDR2 SQIVND (reference sequence). The CDR3 spans 15 residues. CDR3: CASSIVGQLNTEASF. In DNA, the CDR3 is TGTGCCAGTAGTATAGTCGGACAGTTGAACACTGAAGCTTCCTTT.

The sample holds many counts of this clonotype. The chain is built from TRBV19 and TRBJ1-1, with 8 nucleotides matching TRBD1. This CDR3 has 16 residues. The V gene's germline CDR1 is LNHDA and CDR2 SQIVND (reference sequence). V lost 10 bases and J lost 7; bases outside the gene matches: 20. The CDR3 DNA follows: TGTGCCACTCACCCCGTCGGGTCGACAGGGGCGATTGAAGCTTTCTTT. Its translation: CATHPVGSTGAIEAFF. The whole variable domain, filled in from reference TRBV19 and TRBJ1-1, reads DGGITQSPKYLFRKEGQNVTLSCEQNLNHDAMYWYRQDPGQGLRLIYYSQIVNDFQKGDIAEGYSVSREKKESFPLTVTSAQKNPTAFYLCATHPVGSTGAIEAFFGQGTRLTVV.

The gene calls are TRBV29-1 and TRBJ2-7; D remains ambiguous. V lost 0 bases, J lost 1 base, and 4 bases lay in between. This CDR3 region has 12 residues. Per the germline V gene, CDR1 is SQVTM and CDR2 is ANQGSEA. CDR3 bases: TGCAGCGTTGAAGACGTTTCCTACGAGCAGTACTTC. Its protein product is CSVEDVSYEQYF.

The chain recombines TRBV29-1 with TRBJ2-6; TRBD1 aligns across 8 bases. The CDR3 is made up of 16 amino acids. CDR1 is SQVTM and CDR2 is ANQGSEA in the germline V gene. The ends lost 5 bases at V and 3 bases at J; junction bases unmatched: 9. Here the CDR3 reads CSVKGQGVYGANVLTF. CDR3 DNA sequence: TGCAGCGTTAAAGGACAGGGAGTCTATGGGGCCAACGTCCTGACTTTC.

This clonotype was seen ten or more times. This chain joins TRBV7-2 and TRBJ1-2; the D is unclear. This CDR3 has 12 amino acids. The germline CDR1 and CDR2 sequences are SGHTA and FQGNSA. The V end was cut by 5 bases, the J end by 4 bases, with 8 bases between. The CDR3 DNA is TGTGCCAGCAGCCCTGACCCCTATGGCTACACCTTC. Translating it yields CASSPDPYGYTF.

This clonotype was seen repeatedly, ten times or more. This chain uses TRBV10-1 with TRBJ2-5; 12 bases are a match to TRBD2. V was clipped by 5 bases and J by 4 bases; unmatched bases: 8. Germline V lookup: CDR1 WNHNN, CDR2 SYGVQD (reference sequence). CDR3 length equals 16 residues. The CDR3 loop is CASSPPTSGSGETQYF. The DNA of the CDR3 is TGCGCCAGCAGTCCGCCGACTAGCGGGAGTGGAGAGACCCAGTACTTC.